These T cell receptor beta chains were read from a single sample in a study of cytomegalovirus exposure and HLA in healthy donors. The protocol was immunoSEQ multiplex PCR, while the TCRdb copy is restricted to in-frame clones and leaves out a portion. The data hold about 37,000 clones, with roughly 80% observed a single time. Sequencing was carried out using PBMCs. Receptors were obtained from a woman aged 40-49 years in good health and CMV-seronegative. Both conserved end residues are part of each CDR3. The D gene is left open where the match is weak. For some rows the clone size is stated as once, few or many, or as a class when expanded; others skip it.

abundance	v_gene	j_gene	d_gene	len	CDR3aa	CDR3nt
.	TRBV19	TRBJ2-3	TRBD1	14	CASSIETGGDTQYF	TGTGCCAGTAGTATTGAGACAGGGGGGGATACGCAGTATTTT
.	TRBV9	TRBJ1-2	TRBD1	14	CASSVDQGAYGYTF	TGTGCCAGCAGCGTAGACCAGGGGGCCTATGGCTACACCTTC
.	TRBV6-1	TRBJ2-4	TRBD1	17	CASSEAQGVTAKNIQYF	TGTGCCAGCAGTGAGGCTCAGGGGGTCACAGCCAAAAACATTCAGTACTTC
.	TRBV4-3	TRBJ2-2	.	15	CASSLQLLNTGELFF	TGCGCCAGCAGCCTACAGCTTTTGAACACCGGGGAGCTGTTTTTT
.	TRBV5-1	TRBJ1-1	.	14	CASSSEFLNTEAFF	TGCGCCAGCAGCTCAGAATTCCTTAACACTGAAGCTTTCTTT
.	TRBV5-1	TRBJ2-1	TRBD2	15	CASRAGTSGYNEQFF	TGCGCCAGCAGAGCCGGGACTAGCGGATACAATGAGCAGTTCTTC
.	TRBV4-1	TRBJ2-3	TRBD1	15	CASSQRDSSTDTQYF	TGCGCCAGCAGCCAGAGGGACAGTAGCACAGATACGCAGTATTTT
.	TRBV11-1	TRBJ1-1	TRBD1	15	CASSPRDSQGTEAFF	TGTGCCAGCAGCCCCCGGGACAGCCAGGGAACTGAAGCTTTCTTT
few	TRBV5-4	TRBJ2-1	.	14	CASSYLEGANEQFF	TGTGCCAGCAGCTATTTAGAGGGCGCCAATGAGCAGTTCTTC
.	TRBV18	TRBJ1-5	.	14	CASSPSGGNQPQHF	TGTGCCAGCTCACCCTCGGGTGGGAATCAGCCCCAGCATTTT
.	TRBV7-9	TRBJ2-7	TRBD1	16	CASSQGLTGDVYEQYF	TGTGCCAGCAGCCAGGGCTTGACAGGGGATGTTTACGAGCAGTACTTC
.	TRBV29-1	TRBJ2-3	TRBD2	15	CSVGAPGLGTDTQYF	TGCAGCGTTGGGGCCCCGGGACTAGGCACAGATACGCAGTATTTT
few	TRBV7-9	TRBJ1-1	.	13	CASSLDLNTEAFF	TGTGCCAGCAGCCTTGACTTGAACACTGAAGCTTTCTTT
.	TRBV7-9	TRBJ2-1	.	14	CASSLSGSGDEQFF	TGTGCCAGCAGCTTATCAGGTTCGGGGGATGAGCAGTTCTTC
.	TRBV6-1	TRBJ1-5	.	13	CASSYGTNQPQHF	TGTGCCAGCAGCTACGGTACTAATCAGCCCCAGCATTTT
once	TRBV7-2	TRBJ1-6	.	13	CASSSQGNSPLHF	TGTGCCAGCAGCTCACAGGGTAATTCACCCCTCCACTTT
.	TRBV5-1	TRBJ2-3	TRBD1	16	CASSLGDRGLKDTQYF	TGCGCCAGCAGCTTGGGGGACAGGGGGCTGAAAGATACGCAGTATTTT
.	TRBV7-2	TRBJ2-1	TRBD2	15	CASSYSGGAYNEQFF	TGTGCCAGCAGTTATAGCGGGGGTGCCTACAATGAGCAGTTCTTC
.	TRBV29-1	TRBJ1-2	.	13	CSVDGGKGYGYTF	TGCAGCGTTGATGGGGGGAAAGGCTATGGCTACACCTTC
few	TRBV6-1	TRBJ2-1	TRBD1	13	CASIETGGWEQFF	TGTGCCAGCATTGAGACAGGGGGCTGGGAGCAGTTCTTC
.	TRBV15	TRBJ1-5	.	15	CATSRDFIGNQPQHF	TGTGCCACCAGCAGAGATTTTATAGGCAATCAGCCCCAGCATTTT
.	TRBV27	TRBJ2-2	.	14	CASSYGTLTGELFF	TGTGCCAGCAGTTATGGGACATTAACCGGGGAGCTGTTTTTT
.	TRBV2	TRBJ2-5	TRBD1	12	CASSRGQETQYF	TGTGCCAGCAGCAGGGGGCAAGAGACCCAGTACTTC
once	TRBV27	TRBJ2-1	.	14	CASSLKASGNWQFF	TGTGCCAGCAGTTTAAAGGCTTCGGGGAATTGGCAGTTCTTC
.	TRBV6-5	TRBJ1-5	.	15	CASSYLADSNQPQHF	TGTGCCAGCAGTTACTTGGCGGATAGCAATCAGCCCCAGCATTTT
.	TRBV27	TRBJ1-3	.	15	CASSLTASSGNTIYF	TGTGCCAGCAGCCTGACTGCCAGCTCTGGAAACACCATATATTTT
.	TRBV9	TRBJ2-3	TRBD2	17	CASSVGLASGGTDTQYF	TGTGCCAGCAGCGTAGGGCTAGCTAGCGGAGGCACAGATACGCAGTATTTT
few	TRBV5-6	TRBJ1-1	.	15	CASSLLGRGFTEAFF	TGTGCCAGCAGCTTGCTGGGCAGGGGATTTACTGAAGCTTTCTTT
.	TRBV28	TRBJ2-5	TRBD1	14	CASSLSRGIETQYF	TGTGCCAGCAGTTTAAGCAGGGGGATAGAGACCCAGTACTTC
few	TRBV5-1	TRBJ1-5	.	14	CASSTGLLNQPQHF	TGCGCCAGCAGCACCGGACTGCTCAATCAGCCCCAGCATTTT